One and the same sample provided the 9 T cell receptor beta chains below, sequenced in a study of T cells in women clearing cervical HPV infection. The repertoire was sequenced with immunoSEQ multiplex PCR; TCRdb's copy has only in-frame clones and lacks some. In all, the sample yields 20,000 to 25,000 clones. The sample was blood buffy coat. These receptors all come from a woman between 18 and 70 years old with a cervical HPV16 infection that either progressed to CIN3+ or cleared (not recorded which).

On this clone: The sequenced fragment ends 3 residues before the CDR3 boundary, so the rest is inferred from the germline J gene. This chain joins TRBV19 and TRBJ1-5, with TRBD1 matching 7 bases. Germline V CDR1 and CDR2: LNHDA, SQIVND (reference sequence). The CDR3 runs 17 residues. V lost 6 bases and J lost 0; bases outside the gene matches: 11. The sequenced part of the CDR3 DNA is TGTGCCAGTAGCGATACCGGGACAGCGCTTAGCAATCAGCCC. It specifies CASSDTGTALSNQP. The whole CDR3 reads CASSDTGTALSNQPQHF.

On this clone: The read comes to an end 3 residues before the CDR3 does, leaving the germline J gene to fill in the end. The chain uses TRBV19 and TRBJ1-2; D is unclear. The CDR3 runs to 17 residues. Germline loops: CDR1 LNHDA, CDR2 SQIVND (reference sequence). The CDR3 is CASLVPRLAGGGGDYTF. The sequenced CDR3 bases are TGTGCCAGCTTGGTCCCAAGACTAGCGGGAGGAGGCGGTGAC.

This CDR3 reads CASSLAAQLAGVTDTQYF. The covered CDR3 bases are TGTGCCAGCAGCTTAGCCGCTCAACTAGCGGGAGTCACAGATACG. V gene TRBV7-2 combines with J gene TRBJ2-3, with 11 bases aligning to TRBD2. Coverage ceases 3 residues before the CDR3 finishes, and the germline J gene fills in the end. This CDR3 has 18 residues. Germline V lookup: CDR1 SGHTA, CDR2 FQGNSA. V was pared by 0 bases and J by 2 bases, with 7 bases of the junction left unmatched.

Comment on this clone: The CDR3 is cut off 3 residues early in the read; its end comes from the germline J gene. This sequence joins TRBV5-6 and TRBJ1-5; 7 bases are shared with TRBD1. The CDR3 has 15 residues. Germline lookup yields CDR1 SGHDT and CDR2 YYEEEE. V trimming: 3 bases; J trimming: 4 bases; junction bases outside the gene matches: 7. CDR3 loop: CASSWGDRPNQPQHF. CDR3 bases read: TGTGCCAGCAGCTGGGGGGACAGACCAAATCAGCCC.

A note on this clone: The sequenced fragment ends 3 residues before the CDR3 boundary, so the rest is inferred from the germline J gene. The chain uses TRBV7-3 and TRBJ1-2; the D is unclear. This CDR3 region has 16 residues. In germline, CDR1 is SGHTA, CDR2 FQGTGA. The part of the CDR3 DNA that was read is TGTGCCAGCAGCTCCTTAGCGGGAGGAATCACAGATACC. Amino acids: CASSSLAGGITDT. The whole CDR3 sequence reads CASSSLAGGITDTYTF.

As regards this clone: The read ends 3 residues before the CDR3 terminus; that terminus is restored from the germline J gene. The V call is TRBV7-8, the J call TRBJ2-1; TRBD2 is a possible D gene (5 bases). The germline CDR1 and CDR2 sequences are SGHVS and FQNEAQ. The V gene lost 5 bases and the J gene lost 7 bases, with 21 bases spanning the gap. The CDR3 covers 16 residues. The CDR3 loop reads CASSPSRRIRYNEQFF. The CDR3 DNA, read in part, is TGTGCCAGCAGCCCTAGCAGGCGCATTCGGTATAATGAG.

About this clone: The read ends 3 residues early relative to the CDR3; the germline J gene fills the gap. The chain combines TRBV29-1 with TRBJ1-4; perhaps TRBD1 as D (6 bases). Deletions cut 4 bases from V and 0 bases from J, with 15 bases between. CDR1 is SQVTM and CDR2 is ANQGSEA in the germline V gene. The CDR3 spans 16 residues. The CDR3 sequence is CSVAQGRVATNEKLFF. CDR3 DNA, as far as it was read: TGCAGCGTTGCACAGGGACGGGTTGCAACTAATGAAAAA.

By frequency, this clone is medium-sized. The sequenced fragment ends 3 residues before the CDR3 boundary, so the rest is inferred from the germline J gene. V and J are TRBV4-2 and TRBJ1-1, with 7 bases matching TRBD1. This CDR3 has 20 residues. Germline CDR1 and CDR2: LGHNA and YNFKEQ. The V and J ends lost 4 bases and 3 bases, in that order; junction bases with no gene match: 23. The CDR3 DNA, read in part, is TGTGCCAGCAGCCTTCGACAGGGACGGGATGCACGGATGTCGGACACTGAA. Residues: CASSLRQGRDARMSDTE. The whole CDR3 sequence reads CASSLRQGRDARMSDTEAFF.

CDR3 bases read: TGTGCCAGCAGCTTACGGGGACTAGCGTCCCCCTACGAG. It encodes CASSLRGLASPYE. The whole CDR3 region reads CASSLRGLASPYEQYF. This chain joins TRBV7-8 and TRBJ2-7, with 10 bases identical to TRBD2. The read halts 3 residues ahead of the CDR3 end, with the missing end drawn from the germline J gene. V was pared by 2 bases and J by 2 bases, with 6 bases of the junction left unmatched. CDR1 SGHVS and CDR2 FQNEAQ come from the germline V gene. The CDR3 contains 16 residues.